This T cell receptor beta chain was identified in a study of blood T cells in healthy people across ages. The use of a sample-barcoded 5' primer and a J-beta primer mix characterized a second PCR of roughly 6 to 11 cycles. TCRdb used MiXCR to reprocess the 5' RACE reads, holding one entry per CDR3 protein. The sample includes about 1.7 million distinct CDR3 sequences, approximately 30% seen only once; the top ten take 7.7%. Comments on this clonotype: Its cognate antigen is unknown.

The study, taken as a whole, reports: The percentage of naive T cells correlated strongly with TCR beta diversity. Per million T cells, TCR beta diversity dropped roughly linearly as age increased. Unknown donor CMV status possibly confounded expanded clonotype changes.

Between the trimmed V and J ends, which lost 7 bases and 1 base, there was a span of 17 bases. This CDR3 is built from 16 residues. Germline CDR1 and CDR2: SGHTA and FQGTGA. This chain joins TRBV7-3 and TRBJ1-5; no clear D gene. This receptor was obtained from a woman in her twenties or thirties in good health. The sample taken for sequencing was blood. CDR3 in amino acids: CASIKGAPGSNQPQHF. The CDR3 DNA is TGTGCCAGCATCAAAGGAGCCCCGGGGAGCAATCAGCCCCAGCATTTT. Looking up the rest from reference TRBV7-3 and TRBJ1-5 gives the full variable domain: GAGVSQTPSNKVTEKGKYVELRCDPISGHTALYWYRQSLGQGPEFLIYFQGTGAADDSGLPNDRFFAVRPEGSVSTLKIQRTERGDSAVYLCASIKGAPGSNQPQHFGDGTRLSIL.